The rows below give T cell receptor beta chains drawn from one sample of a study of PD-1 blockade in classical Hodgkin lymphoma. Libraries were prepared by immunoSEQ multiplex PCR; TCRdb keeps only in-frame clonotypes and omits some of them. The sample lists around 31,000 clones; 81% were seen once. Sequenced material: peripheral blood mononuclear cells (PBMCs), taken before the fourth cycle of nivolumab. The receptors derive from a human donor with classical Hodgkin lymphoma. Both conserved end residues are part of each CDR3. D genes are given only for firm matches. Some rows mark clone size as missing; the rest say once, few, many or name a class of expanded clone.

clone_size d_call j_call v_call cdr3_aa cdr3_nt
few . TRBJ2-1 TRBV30 CAWIAGSSYNEQFF TGTGCCTGGATCGCGGGGAGCTCCTACAATGAGCAGTTCTTC
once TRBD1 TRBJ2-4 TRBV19 CASSPQWVQGSHGIQYF TGTGCCAGTAGCCCTCAATGGGTACAGGGGTCCCATGGCATTCAGTACTTC
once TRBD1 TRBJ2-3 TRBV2 CASRTGGTDTQYF TGTGCCAGCCGGACAGGGGGCACAGATACGCAGTATTTT
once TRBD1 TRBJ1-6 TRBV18 CASSETLGGLSSYNSPLHF TGTGCCAGCTCAGAGACGTTAGGGGGCTTAAGCTCCTATAATTCACCCCTCCACTTT
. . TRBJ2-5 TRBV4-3 CASSQNWGGSETQYF TGCGCCAGCAGCCAAAATTGGGGGGGCTCAGAGACCCAGTACTTC
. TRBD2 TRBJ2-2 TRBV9 CASSVAIGTSAGRGTGELFF TGTGCCAGCAGCGTCGCCATAGGGACTAGCGCGGGCAGAGGCACCGGGGAGCTGTTTTTT
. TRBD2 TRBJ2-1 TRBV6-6 CASSYGSSGIYEQFF TGTGCCAGCAGTTACGGCTCTAGCGGGATCTATGAGCAGTTCTTC
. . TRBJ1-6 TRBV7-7 CASSLRPYNSPLHF TGTGCTAGCAGCTTACGCCCCTATAATTCACCCCTCCACTTT
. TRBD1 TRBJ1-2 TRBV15 CATSRPLDRVLYGYTF TGTGCCACCAGCAGGCCGCTGGACAGGGTACTGTATGGCTACACCTTC
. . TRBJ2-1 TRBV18 CASSPRSGGKRGNEQFF TGTGCCAGCTCACCTCGGAGTGGGGGAAAAAGGGGCAATGAGCAGTTCTTC
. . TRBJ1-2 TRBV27 CASRAGTGGGYTF TGTGCCAGCAGGGCAGGGACCGGAGGCGGCTACACCTTC
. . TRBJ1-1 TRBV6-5 CASRRYMNTEAFF TGTGCCAGCAGGCGGTACATGAACACTGAAGCTTTCTTT
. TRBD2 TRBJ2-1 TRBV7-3 CASSAGGSSYNEQFF TGTGCCAGCAGCGCCGGGGGGAGCTCCTACAATGAGCAGTTCTTC
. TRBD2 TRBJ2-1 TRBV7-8 CASSSRTSGGAGYNEQFF TGTGCCAGCAGCTCTCGGACTAGCGGGGGGGCCGGCTACAATGAGCAGTTCTTC
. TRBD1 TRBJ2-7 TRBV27 CASSLTGGSSYEQYF TGTGCCAGCAGTTTGACAGGGGGGAGCTCCTACGAGCAGTACTTC
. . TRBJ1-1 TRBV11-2 CASSLVYRENTEAFF TGTGCCAGCAGCTTAGTTTACAGGGAAAACACTGAAGCTTTCTTT
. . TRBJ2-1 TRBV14 CASSLNPADSYNEQFF TGTGCCAGCAGCTTGAACCCGGCAGACTCCTACAATGAGCAGTTCTTC
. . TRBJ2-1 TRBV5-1 CASSLRSSTGNEQFF TGCGCCAGCAGCTTAAGGTCTAGTACAGGCAATGAGCAGTTCTTC
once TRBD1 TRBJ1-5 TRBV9 CASSAGGGPNQPQHF TGTGCCAGCAGCGCAGGGGGGGGGCCAAATCAGCCCCAGCATTTT
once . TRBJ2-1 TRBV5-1 CASSLRRQGLYNEQFF TGCGCCAGCAGCTTGCGGAGACAGGGACTCTACAATGAGCAGTTCTTC
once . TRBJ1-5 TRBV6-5 CASTQRGSDNQPQHF TGTGCCAGCACCCAGCGGGGGTCGGACAATCAGCCCCAGCATTTT
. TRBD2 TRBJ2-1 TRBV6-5 CASSYSSGGAYKEQFF TGTGCCAGCAGTTACTCGAGCGGGGGGGCCTATAAGGAGCAGTTCTTC
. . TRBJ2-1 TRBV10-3 CAISEESSAYNEQFF TGTGCCATCAGTGAAGAGTCTAGTGCCTACAATGAGCAGTTCTTC
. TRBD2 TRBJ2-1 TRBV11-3 CASSLGRAGGNNEQFF TGTGCCAGCAGCTTAGGGAGAGCGGGAGGGAACAATGAGCAGTTCTTC
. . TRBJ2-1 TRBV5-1 CASSFPYGTSTYNEQFF TGCGCCAGCAGCTTCCCCTACGGGACTTCGACCTACAATGAGCAGTTCTTC
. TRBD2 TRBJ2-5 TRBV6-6 CASRFGRAAQETQYF TGTGCCAGCAGATTTGGGAGGGCAGCTCAAGAGACCCAGTACTTC